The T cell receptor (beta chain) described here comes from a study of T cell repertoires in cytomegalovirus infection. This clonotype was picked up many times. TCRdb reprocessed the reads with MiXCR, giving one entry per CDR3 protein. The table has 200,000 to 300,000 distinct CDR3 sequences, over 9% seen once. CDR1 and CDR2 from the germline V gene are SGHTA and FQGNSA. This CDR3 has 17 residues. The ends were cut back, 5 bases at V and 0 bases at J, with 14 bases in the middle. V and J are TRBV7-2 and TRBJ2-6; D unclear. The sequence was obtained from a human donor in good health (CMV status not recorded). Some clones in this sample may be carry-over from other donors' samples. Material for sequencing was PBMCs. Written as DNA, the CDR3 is TGTGCCAGCAGCCCCCTCGGGTGGGCCTCTGGGGCCAACGTCCTGACTTTC. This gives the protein CASSPLGWASGANVLTF.